Listed below are T cell receptor beta chains from one sample, sequenced in a study of blood T cell repertoires in COVID-19. Generated by immunoSEQ multiplex PCR, the TCRdb table keeps only in-frame clones and is missing some. Of approximately 380,000 clones listed, more than 85% are singletons. Sequencing input: PBMCs or T cells enriched from blood (not recorded which). The receptors here all came from a woman aged 40 to 50 who had been exposed to COVID-19. The CDR3 runs from the conserved cysteine through the conserved F or W. The order of the fields is clone size, D gene, J gene, V gene, CDR3 DNA, CDR3 protein. A D gene is named only where the DNA matches it firmly. Size tells how often a clone was seen (once, few, many) or the class of an expanded clone, and some rows leave it out.

abundance: .; d_gene: TRBD2; j_gene: TRBJ2-1; v_gene: TRBV11-3; CDR3nt: TGTGCCAGCAGCTTAGCACTAGCGGGAACCTACAATGAGCAGTTCTTC; CDR3aa: CASSLALAGTYNEQFF
abundance: .; d_gene: .; j_gene: TRBJ1-1; v_gene: TRBV5-1; CDR3nt: TGCGCCAGCAGCTTGGTGGAGGGAAGCACTGAAGCTTTCTTT; CDR3aa: CASSLVEGSTEAFF
abundance: once; d_gene: TRBD1; j_gene: TRBJ1-2; v_gene: TRBV12-5; CDR3nt: TGTGCTAGTGGTTCTGGGACAGGTCTTGATGGCTACACCTTC; CDR3aa: CASGSGTGLDGYTF
abundance: .; d_gene: TRBD1; j_gene: TRBJ1-2; v_gene: TRBV27; CDR3nt: TGTGCCAGCAGTTACCGACAGGGTTCCGATGGCTACACCTTC; CDR3aa: CASSYRQGSDGYTF
abundance: .; d_gene: TRBD2; j_gene: TRBJ2-2; v_gene: TRBV25-1; CDR3nt: TGTGCCAGCAGTGAATTGGGACTAGCGGACACCGGGGAGCTGTTTTTT; CDR3aa: CASSELGLADTGELFF
abundance: .; d_gene: .; j_gene: TRBJ2-7; v_gene: TRBV12-3/TRBV12-4; CDR3nt: TGTGCCAGCAGTTTGGGCGGGTCCTACGAGCAGTACTTC; CDR3aa: CASSLGGSYEQYF
abundance: .; d_gene: TRBD1; j_gene: TRBJ2-1; v_gene: TRBV15; CDR3nt: TGTGCCACCAGCCGTCGACCGGGACAGGGGCGCAATGAGCAGTTCTTC; CDR3aa: CATSRRPGQGRNEQFF
abundance: .; d_gene: .; j_gene: TRBJ2-7; v_gene: TRBV23-1; CDR3nt: TGCGCCAGCAGTCAATCAGGGCAGGGGACCTCTCCTCAGTACTTC; CDR3aa: CASSQSGQGTSPQYF
abundance: .; d_gene: .; j_gene: TRBJ1-1; v_gene: TRBV5-4; CDR3nt: TGTGCCAGCAGCTTGGTACTCGGTACTGAAGCTTTCTTT; CDR3aa: CASSLVLGTEAFF
abundance: once; d_gene: TRBD2; j_gene: TRBJ2-5; v_gene: TRBV2; CDR3nt: TGTGCCAGCAGTAGGGGACTAGCGATGGAGACCCAGTACTTC; CDR3aa: CASSRGLAMETQYF
abundance: .; d_gene: .; j_gene: TRBJ1-2; v_gene: TRBV11-3; CDR3nt: TGTGCCAGCAGCTTGGAATTCGGGGTTAATAACTATGGCTACACCTTC; CDR3aa: CASSLEFGVNNYGYTF
abundance: .; d_gene: TRBD1; j_gene: TRBJ1-1; v_gene: TRBV3-1/TRBV3-2; CDR3nt: TGTGCCAGCAGCCGTATCGGGACAGGGAAAACTGAAGCTTTCTTT; CDR3aa: CASSRIGTGKTEAFF
abundance: .; d_gene: .; j_gene: TRBJ1-2; v_gene: TRBV19; CDR3nt: TGTGCCAGTAGTACACCCTATATACGGACAGTAGGCTATGGCTACACCTTC; CDR3aa: CASSTPYIRTVGYGYTF
abundance: .; d_gene: .; j_gene: TRBJ1-2; v_gene: TRBV15; CDR3nt: TGTGCCACCAGCAGAGCCCAAGGGGTTTATGGCTACACCTTC; CDR3aa: CATSRAQGVYGYTF